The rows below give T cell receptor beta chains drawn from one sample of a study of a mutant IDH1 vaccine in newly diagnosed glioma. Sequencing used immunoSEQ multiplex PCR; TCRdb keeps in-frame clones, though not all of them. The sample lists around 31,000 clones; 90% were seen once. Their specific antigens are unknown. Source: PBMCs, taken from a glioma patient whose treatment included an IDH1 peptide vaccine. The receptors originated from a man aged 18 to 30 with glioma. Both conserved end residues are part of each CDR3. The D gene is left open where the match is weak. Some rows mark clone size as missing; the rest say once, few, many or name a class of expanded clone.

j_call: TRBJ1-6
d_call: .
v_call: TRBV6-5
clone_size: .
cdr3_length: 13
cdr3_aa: CASSPLGVSPLHF
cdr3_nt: TGTGCCAGCAGTCCCCTGGGGGTTTCACCCCTCCACTTT

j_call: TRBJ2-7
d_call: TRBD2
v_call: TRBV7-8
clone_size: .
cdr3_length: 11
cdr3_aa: CASSSGGEQYF
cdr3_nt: TGTGCCAGCAGCTCCGGGGGGGAGCAGTACTTC

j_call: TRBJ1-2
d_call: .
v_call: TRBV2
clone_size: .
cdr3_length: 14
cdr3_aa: CASSERGAGYGYTF
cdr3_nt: TGTGCCAGCAGTGAGCGGGGGGCCGGTTACGGCTACACCTTC

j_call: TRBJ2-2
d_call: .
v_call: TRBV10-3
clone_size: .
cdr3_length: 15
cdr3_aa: CAISGRTPNTGELFF
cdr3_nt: TGTGCCATCAGTGGCCGGACACCGAACACCGGGGAGCTGTTTTTT

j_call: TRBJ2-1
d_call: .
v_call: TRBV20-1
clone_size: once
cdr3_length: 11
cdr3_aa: CSARRYNEQFF
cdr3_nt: TGCAGTGCTAGACGGTACAATGAGCAGTTCTTC

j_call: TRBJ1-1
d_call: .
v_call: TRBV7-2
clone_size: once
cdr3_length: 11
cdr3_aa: CASSHHGQAFF
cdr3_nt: TGTGCCAGCAGCCATCACGGACAAGCTTTCTTT

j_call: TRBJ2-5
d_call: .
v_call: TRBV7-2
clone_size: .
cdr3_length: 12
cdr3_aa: CASSLMRETQYF
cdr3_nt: TGTGCCAGCAGCTTAATGCGGGAGACCCAGTACTTC

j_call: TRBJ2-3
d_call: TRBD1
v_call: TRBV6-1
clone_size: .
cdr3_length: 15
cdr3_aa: CASRKTGIGTDTQYF
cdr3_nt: TGTGCCAGCAGAAAGACAGGGATCGGCACAGATACGCAGTATTTT

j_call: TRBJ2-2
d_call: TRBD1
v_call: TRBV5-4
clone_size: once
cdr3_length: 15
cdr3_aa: CASSLALTGAGELFF
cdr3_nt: TGTGCCAGCAGCTTGGCCTTAACAGGGGCCGGGGAGCTGTTTTTT

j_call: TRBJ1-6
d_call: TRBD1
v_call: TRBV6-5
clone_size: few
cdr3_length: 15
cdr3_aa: CASTLGQARDSPLHF
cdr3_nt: TGTGCCAGCACCTTAGGACAGGCCCGGGATTCACCCCTCCACTTT

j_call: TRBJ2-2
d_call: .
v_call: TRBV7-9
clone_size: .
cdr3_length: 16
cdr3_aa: CASSLSSGTNTGELFF
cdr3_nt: TGTGCCAGCAGCTTAAGTTCCGGGACGAACACCGGGGAGCTGTTTTTT

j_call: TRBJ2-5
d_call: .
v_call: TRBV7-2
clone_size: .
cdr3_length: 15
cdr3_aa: CASSLAALAPQTQYF
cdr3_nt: TGTGCCAGCAGCTTAGCGGCACTAGCTCCCCAGACCCAGTACTTC

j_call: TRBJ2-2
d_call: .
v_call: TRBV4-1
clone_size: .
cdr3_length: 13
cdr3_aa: CASSLRLIGELFF
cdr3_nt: TGCGCCAGCAGCCTTCGGTTGATCGGGGAGCTGTTTTTT

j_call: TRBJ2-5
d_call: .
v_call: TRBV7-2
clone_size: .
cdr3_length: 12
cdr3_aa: CASSLFVETQYF
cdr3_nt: TGTGCCAGCAGCTTATTCGTAGAGACCCAGTACTTC

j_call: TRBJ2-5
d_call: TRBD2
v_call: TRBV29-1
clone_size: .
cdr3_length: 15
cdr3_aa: CSVAEPGLAGETQYF
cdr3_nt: TGCAGCGTCGCGGAACCGGGACTAGCGGGAGAGACCCAGTACTTC

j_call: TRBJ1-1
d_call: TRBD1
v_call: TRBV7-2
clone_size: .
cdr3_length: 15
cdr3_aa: CASSLRQGYNTEAFF
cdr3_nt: TGTGCCAGCAGCTTGCGACAGGGGTACAACACTGAAGCTTTCTTT

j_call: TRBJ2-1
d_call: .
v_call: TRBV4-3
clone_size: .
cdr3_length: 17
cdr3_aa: CASSQDSATSSYNEQFF
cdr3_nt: TGCGCCAGCAGCCAAGATTCGGCTACTAGCTCCTACAATGAGCAGTTCTTC

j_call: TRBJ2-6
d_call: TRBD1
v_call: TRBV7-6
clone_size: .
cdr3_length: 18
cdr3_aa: CASRPTPGQSSGANVLTF
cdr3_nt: TGTGCCAGCAGACCTACCCCGGGACAGAGCTCTGGGGCCAACGTCCTGACTTTC

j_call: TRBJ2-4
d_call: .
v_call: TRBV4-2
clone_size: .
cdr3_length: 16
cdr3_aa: CASSQVLGAPKNIQYF
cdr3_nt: TGTGCCAGCAGCCAAGTCTTGGGAGCACCCAAAAACATTCAGTACTTC

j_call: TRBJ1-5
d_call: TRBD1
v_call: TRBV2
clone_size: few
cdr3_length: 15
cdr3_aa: CASSERGTGNQPQHF
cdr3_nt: TGTGCCAGCAGTGAACGTGGGACAGGCAATCAGCCCCAGCATTTT

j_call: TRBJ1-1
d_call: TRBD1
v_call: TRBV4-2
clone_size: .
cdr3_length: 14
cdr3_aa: CASSKDRSWGEAFF
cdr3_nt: TGTGCCAGCAGTAAGGACAGGTCCTGGGGTGAAGCTTTCTTT

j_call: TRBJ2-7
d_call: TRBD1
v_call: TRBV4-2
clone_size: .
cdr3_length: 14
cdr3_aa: CASSQGTGVYEQYF
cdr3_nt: TGTGCCAGCAGCCAAGGGACAGGAGTCTACGAGCAGTACTTC

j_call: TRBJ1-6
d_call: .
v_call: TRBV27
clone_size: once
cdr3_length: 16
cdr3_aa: CASSSQTTGIRSPLHF
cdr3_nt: TGTGCCAGCAGCTCCCAAACTACAGGGATCCGTTCACCCCTCCACTTT

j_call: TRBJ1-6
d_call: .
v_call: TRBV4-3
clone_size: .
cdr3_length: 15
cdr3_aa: CASSQDRVSNSPLHF
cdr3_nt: TGCGCCAGCAGCCAAGATAGGGTGAGCAATTCACCCCTCCACTTT

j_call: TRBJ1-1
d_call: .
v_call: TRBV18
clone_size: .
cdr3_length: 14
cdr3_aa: CASSRDRSNTEAFF
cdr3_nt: TGTGCCAGCTCACGGGACCGCTCGAACACTGAAGCTTTCTTT

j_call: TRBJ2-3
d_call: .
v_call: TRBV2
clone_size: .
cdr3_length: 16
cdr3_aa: CASSEGTNLSTDTQYF
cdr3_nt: TGTGCCAGCAGTGAAGGGACAAACCTTAGCACAGATACGCAGTATTTT

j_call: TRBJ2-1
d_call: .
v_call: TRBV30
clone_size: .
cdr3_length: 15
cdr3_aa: CAWSVRTVYYNEQFF
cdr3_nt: TGTGCCTGGAGTGTCCGGACTGTATACTACAATGAGCAGTTCTTC

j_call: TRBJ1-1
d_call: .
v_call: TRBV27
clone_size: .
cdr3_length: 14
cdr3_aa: CASSTRGEGTEAFF
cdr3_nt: TGTGCCAGCAGTACTCGGGGGGAGGGCACTGAAGCTTTCTTT

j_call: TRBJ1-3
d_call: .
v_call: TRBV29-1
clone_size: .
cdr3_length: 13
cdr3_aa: CSVRTGSGNTIYF
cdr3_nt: TGCAGCGTCAGGACTGGAAGTGGAAACACCATATATTTT

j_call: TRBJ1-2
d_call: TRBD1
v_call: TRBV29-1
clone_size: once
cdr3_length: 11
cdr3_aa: CSVPTGLGYTF
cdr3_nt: TGCAGCGTGCCGACAGGGTTGGGCTACACCTTC

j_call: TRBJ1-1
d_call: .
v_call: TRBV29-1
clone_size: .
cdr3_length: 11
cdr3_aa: CSQRVGTEAFF
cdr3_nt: TGCAGCCAGCGCGTGGGGACTGAAGCTTTCTTT

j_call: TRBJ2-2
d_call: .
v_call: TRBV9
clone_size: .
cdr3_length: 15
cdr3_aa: CASSTQGRNTGELFF
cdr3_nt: TGTGCCAGCAGCACACAGGGAAGGAACACCGGGGAGCTGTTTTTT

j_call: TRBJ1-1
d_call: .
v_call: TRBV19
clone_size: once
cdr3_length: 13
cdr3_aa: CASSMGPSTEAFF
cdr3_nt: TGTGCCAGTAGTATGGGACCGTCCACTGAAGCTTTCTTT

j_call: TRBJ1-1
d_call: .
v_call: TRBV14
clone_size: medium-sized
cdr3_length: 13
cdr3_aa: CASSNWSWTEAFF
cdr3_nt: TGTGCCAGCAGCAATTGGAGTTGGACTGAAGCTTTCTTT

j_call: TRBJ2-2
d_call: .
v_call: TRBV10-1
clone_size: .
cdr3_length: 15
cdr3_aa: CASSEAPGRPGELFF
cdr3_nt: TGCGCCAGCAGTGAGGCCCCGGGACGTCCGGGGGAGCTGTTTTTT

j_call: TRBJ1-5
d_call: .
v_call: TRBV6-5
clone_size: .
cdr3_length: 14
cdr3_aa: CASKSDSSNQPQHF
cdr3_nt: TGTGCCAGCAAATCCGACAGTAGCAATCAGCCCCAGCATTTT

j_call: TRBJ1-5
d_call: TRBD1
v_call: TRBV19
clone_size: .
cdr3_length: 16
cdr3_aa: CASSIVGTGEAQPQHF
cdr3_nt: TGTGCCAGTAGTATAGTCGGGACAGGTGAGGCTCAGCCCCAGCATTTT

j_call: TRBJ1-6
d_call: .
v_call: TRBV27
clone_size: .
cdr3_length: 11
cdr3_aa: CAFHPNSPLHF
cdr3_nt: TGTGCTTTCCACCCAAATTCACCCCTCCACTTT

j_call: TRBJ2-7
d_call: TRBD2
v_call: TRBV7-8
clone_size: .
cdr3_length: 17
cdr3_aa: CASSRTSGRYSSYEQYF
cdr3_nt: TGTGCCAGCAGCCGGACTAGCGGGAGGTATAGCTCCTACGAGCAGTACTTC

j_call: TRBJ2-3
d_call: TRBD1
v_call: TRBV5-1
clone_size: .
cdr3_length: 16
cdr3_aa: CASSLAQGALTDTQYF
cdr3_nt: TGCGCCAGCAGCTTGGCACAGGGGGCCCTAACAGATACGCAGTATTTT

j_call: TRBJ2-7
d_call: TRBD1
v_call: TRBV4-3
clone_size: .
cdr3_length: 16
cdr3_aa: CASSQAEGTGGFEQYF
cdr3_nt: TGCGCCAGCAGCCAAGCAGAAGGGACAGGGGGCTTCGAGCAGTACTTC

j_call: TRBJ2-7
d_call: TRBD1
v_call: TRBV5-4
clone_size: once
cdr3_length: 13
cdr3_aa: CASSNRTGSEQYF
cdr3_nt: TGTGCCAGCAGCAATAGGACAGGGAGCGAGCAGTACTTC

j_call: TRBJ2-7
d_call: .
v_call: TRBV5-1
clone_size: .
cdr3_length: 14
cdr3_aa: CASSLKGLEYEQYF
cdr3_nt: TGCGCCAGCAGCTTGAAGGGACTGGAATACGAGCAGTACTTC

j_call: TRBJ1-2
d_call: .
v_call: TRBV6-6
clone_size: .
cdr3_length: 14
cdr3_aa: CASSLGAQFYGYTF
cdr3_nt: TGTGCCAGCAGTTTGGGGGCCCAATTCTATGGCTACACCTTC

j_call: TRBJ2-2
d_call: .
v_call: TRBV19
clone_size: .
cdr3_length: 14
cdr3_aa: CASSITTGTGELFF
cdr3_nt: TGTGCCAGTAGTATTACAACTGGGACCGGGGAGCTGTTTTTT

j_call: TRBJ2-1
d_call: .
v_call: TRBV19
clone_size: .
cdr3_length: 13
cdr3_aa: CASSEVSYNEQFF
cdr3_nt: TGTGCCAGTAGTGAGGTCTCCTACAATGAGCAGTTCTTC

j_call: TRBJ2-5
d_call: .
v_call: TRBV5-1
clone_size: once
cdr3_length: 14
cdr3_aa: CASSLDGKQETQYF
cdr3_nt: TGCGCCAGCAGCTTGGACGGGAAGCAAGAGACCCAGTACTTC

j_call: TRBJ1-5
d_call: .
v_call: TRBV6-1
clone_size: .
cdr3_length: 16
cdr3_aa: CASSGQAIHSNQPQHF
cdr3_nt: TGTGCCAGCAGTGGACAGGCCATTCATAGCAATCAGCCCCAGCATTTT

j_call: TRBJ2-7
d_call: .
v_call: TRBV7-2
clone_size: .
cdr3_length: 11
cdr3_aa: CASSFSHEQYF
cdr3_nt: TGTGCCAGCAGCTTCTCCCACGAGCAGTACTTC

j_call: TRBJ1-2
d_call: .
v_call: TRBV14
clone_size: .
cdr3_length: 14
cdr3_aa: CASSQRAGYYGYTF
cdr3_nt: TGTGCCAGCAGCCAGAGGGCTGGGTACTATGGCTACACCTTC

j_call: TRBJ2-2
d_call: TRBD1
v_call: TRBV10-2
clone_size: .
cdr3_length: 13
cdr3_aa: CATRTGGGGELFF
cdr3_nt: TGCGCCACCCGGACAGGGGGTGGCGGGGAGCTGTTTTTT

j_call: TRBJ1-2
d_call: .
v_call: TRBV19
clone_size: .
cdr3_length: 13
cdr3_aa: CASTLSWGYGYTF
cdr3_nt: TGTGCCAGTACCCTCAGCTGGGGCTATGGCTACACCTTC